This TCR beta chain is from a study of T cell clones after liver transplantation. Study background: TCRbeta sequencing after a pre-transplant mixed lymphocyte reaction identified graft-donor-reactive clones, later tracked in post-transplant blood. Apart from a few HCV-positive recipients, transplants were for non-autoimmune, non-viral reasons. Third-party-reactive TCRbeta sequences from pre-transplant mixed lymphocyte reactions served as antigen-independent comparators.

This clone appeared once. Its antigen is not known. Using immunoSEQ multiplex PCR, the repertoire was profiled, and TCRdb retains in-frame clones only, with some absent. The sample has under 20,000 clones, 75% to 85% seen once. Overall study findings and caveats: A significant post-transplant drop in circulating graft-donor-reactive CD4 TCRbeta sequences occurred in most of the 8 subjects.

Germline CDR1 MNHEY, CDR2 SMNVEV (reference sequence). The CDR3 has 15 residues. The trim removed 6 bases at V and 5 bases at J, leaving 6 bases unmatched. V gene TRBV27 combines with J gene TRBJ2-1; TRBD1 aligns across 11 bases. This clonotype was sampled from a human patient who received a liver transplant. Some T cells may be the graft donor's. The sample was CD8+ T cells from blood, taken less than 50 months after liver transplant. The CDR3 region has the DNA TGTGCCAGCAGACCGGGACAGGGGGGCCACAATGAGCAGTTCTTC. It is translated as CASRPGQGGHNEQFF.